This TCR beta chain was captured by sequencing in a study of cytomegalovirus exposure and HLA in healthy donors. The CDR3 extends over 14 amino acids. Trimming took off 5 bases at V and 1 base at J, with 11 bases between the two ends. From germline, CDR1 is MNHEY and CDR2 SMNVEV (reference sequence). Concerning this clone: Its antigen is still unknown.

The data were produced by immunoSEQ multiplex PCR, yet TCRdb's version contains in-frame clones alone and is incomplete. The top ten hold 3% to 3.5% of the sample, which has over 60,000 clones, 95% seen once. Notes on the study in general: The finding came from a later analysis; first-cohort TCR clusters tended to co-occur in the roughly 110 validation repertoires. Among TCR beta chains, those listed as cytomegalovirus-associated numbered some 160. As was reported, the classifier diagnosed cytomegalovirus status with high specificity and sensitivity.

The TCR originated in a man aged 18 to 30 in good health and CMV-seronegative. V gene TRBV27 combines with J gene TRBJ1-1; D gene unclear. Sequencing was carried out using PBMCs. The CDR3 spells CASSPRGGNTEAFF. The CDR3 DNA is TGTGCCAGCAGTCCCCGAGGCGGGAACACTGAAGCTTTCTTT.